In its sample, the clone carrying this T cell receptor (beta chain) was seen a few times. Every bit of the isolated RNA underwent reverse transcription, so sequencing read expressed TCRB transcripts. TCRdb's table, derived via immunoSEQ multiplex PCR, lists solely in-frame clones and lacks some. The data hold around 400,000 clones, with over 9.5% observed a single time. V dropped 5 bases and J dropped 9 bases, with 21 bases sitting between them. The CDR3 loop spans 15 amino acids. CDR1 and CDR2 from the germline V gene are SGHTA and FQGTGA. The record originates from a study of beta chain features in type 1 diabetes.

The source of this sequence is a man aged 18 to 30 in good health. The chain is built from TRBV7-3 and TRBJ2-3; a weak D match, TRBD1 (6 bases). Sequenced: naive CD4+ T cells from blood. The CDR3 DNA is TGTGCCAGCAGCCCGGACAGTGACCACAGAGGGACGCAGTATTTT. Translation: CASSPDSDHRGTQYF.